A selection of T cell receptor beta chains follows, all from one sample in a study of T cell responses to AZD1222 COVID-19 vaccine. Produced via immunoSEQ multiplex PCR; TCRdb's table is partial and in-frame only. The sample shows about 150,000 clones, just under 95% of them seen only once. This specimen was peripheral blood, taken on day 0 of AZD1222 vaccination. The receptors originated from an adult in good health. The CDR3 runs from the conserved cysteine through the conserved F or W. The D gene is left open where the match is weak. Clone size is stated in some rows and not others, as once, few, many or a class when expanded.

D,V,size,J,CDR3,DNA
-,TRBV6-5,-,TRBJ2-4,CASRGRGGIQYF,TGTGCCAGCAGGGGGAGGGGGGGCATTCAGTACTTC
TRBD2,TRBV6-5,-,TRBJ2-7,CASSYEAGGFSEQYF,TGTGCCAGCAGTTACGAGGCGGGGGGTTTTAGTGAGCAGTACTTC
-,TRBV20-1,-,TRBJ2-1,CSAYRDNEQFF,TGCAGTGCGTACAGGGACAATGAGCAGTTCTTC
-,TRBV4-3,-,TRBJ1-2,CASSQGGGLANYGYTF,TGCGCCAGCAGCCAAGGAGGGGGGTTAGCTAACTATGGCTACACCTTC
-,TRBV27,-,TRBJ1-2,CASSSQRRARLRPGGYTF,TGTGCCAGCAGCTCCCAGAGGAGGGCACGCTTGCGCCCAGGGGGCTACACCTTC
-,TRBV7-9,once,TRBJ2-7,CASSLVPGLYEQYF,TGTGCCAGCAGCTTAGTCCCAGGTCTCTACGAGCAGTACTTC
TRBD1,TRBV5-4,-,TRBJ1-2,CASSSYRGSNGYTF,TGTGCCAGCAGCTCGTACAGGGGGTCTAATGGCTACACCTTC
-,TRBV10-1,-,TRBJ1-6,CASSGDRNSPLHF,TGCGCCAGCAGTGGGGACCGGAATTCACCCCTCCACTTT
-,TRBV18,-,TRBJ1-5,CASSPGNSNQPQHF,TGTGCCAGCTCACCGGGAAATAGCAATCAGCCCCAGCATTTT
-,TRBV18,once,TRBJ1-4,CASSPQPVITNEKLFF,TGTGCCAGCTCACCTCAGCCTGTGATAACTAATGAAAAACTGTTTTTT
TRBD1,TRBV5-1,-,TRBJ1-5,CASSTGTGVNQPQHF,TGCGCCAGCAGCACAGGGACAGGGGTCAATCAGCCCCAGCATTTT
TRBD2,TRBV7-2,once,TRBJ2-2,CASAGAGGMVGELFF,TGTGCCAGCGCCGGGGCGGGAGGTATGGTCGGGGAGCTGTTTTTT
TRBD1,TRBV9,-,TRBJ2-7,CASSLTTGSGYEQYF,TGTGCCAGCAGCTTAACGACAGGGTCTGGATACGAGCAGTACTTC
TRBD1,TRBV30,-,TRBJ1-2,CACPGGDRTYYGYTF,TGTGCCTGTCCGGGGGGGGACAGGACCTACTATGGCTACACCTTC
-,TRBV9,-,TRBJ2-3,CASSVATGDTQYF,TGTGCCAGCAGCGTAGCTACGGGGGATACGCAGTATTTT
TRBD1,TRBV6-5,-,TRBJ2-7,CASSPTGARLEQYF,TGTGCCAGCAGCCCGACAGGGGCTCGTCTCGAGCAGTACTTC
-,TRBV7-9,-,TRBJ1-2,CASSLTGGAGYGYTF,TGTGCCAGCAGCTTAACCGGGGGCGCGGGGTATGGCTACACCTTC
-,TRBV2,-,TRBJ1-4,CASSERLREKLFF,TGTGCCAGCAGTGAACGACTCCGGGAAAAACTGTTTTTT
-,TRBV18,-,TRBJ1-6,CASSPDRNSPLHF,TGTGCCAGCTCACCAGATCGTAATTCACCCCTCCACTTT
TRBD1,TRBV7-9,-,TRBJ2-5,CASSQHRGANRGGETQYF,TGTGCCAGCAGCCAACATCGTGGGGCAAACAGGGGCGGAGAGACCCAGTACTTC
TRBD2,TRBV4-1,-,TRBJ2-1,CASSLFSGRVYNEQFF,TGCGCCAGCAGCCTCTTTAGCGGGAGAGTCTACAATGAGCAGTTCTTC
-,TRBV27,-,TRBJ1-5,CASSRVQWQPQHF,TGTGCCAGCTCTCGGGTCCAGTGGCAGCCCCAGCATTTT
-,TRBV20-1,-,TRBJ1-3,CSASMWEGRGSGNTIYF,TGCAGTGCTAGTATGTGGGAGGGGCGGGGCAGCGGAAACACCATATATTTT
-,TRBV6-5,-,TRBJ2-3,CASSSEGNTQYF,TGTGCCAGCAGCTCGGAGGGGAATACGCAGTATTTT
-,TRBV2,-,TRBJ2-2,CASSPLRGHTGELFF,TGTGCCAGCAGCCCCCTCAGGGGTCACACCGGGGAGCTGTTTTTT
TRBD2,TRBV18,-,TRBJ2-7,CASSPGRDSAYEQYF,TGTGCCAGCTCACCAGGGAGGGATTCAGCCTACGAGCAGTACTTC
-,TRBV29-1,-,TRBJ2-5,CSVEVLEQETQYF,TGCAGCGTTGAGGTCCTAGAACAAGAGACCCAGTACTTC
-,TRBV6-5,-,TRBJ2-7,CASSYGSRFSYEQYF,TGTGCCAGCAGTTACGGGTCCAGGTTCTCCTACGAGCAGTACTTC
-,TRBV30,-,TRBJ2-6,CACAGLQTSSGANVLTF,TGTGCCTGCGCGGGACTCCAAACCAGCTCTGGGGCCAACGTCCTGACTTTC
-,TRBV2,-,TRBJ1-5,CASSDIYGGQPQHF,TGTGCCAGCAGTGATATCTATGGTGGACAGCCCCAGCATTTT
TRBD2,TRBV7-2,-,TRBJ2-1,CASSLLAGGANEQFF,TGTGCCAGCAGCTTACTAGCGGGGGGGGCCAATGAGCAGTTCTTC
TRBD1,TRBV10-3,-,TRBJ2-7,CAISDPGQGLSYEQYF,TGTGCCATCAGTGACCCGGGACAGGGGCTTTCCTACGAGCAGTACTTC
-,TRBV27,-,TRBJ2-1,CASSPMGFGSYNEQFF,TGTGCCAGCAGTCCTATGGGGTTTGGGTCCTACAATGAGCAGTTCTTC
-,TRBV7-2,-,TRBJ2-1,CASSLSSYNEQFF,TGTGCCAGCAGCTTATCCTCCTACAATGAGCAGTTCTTC
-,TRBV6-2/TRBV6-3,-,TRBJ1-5,CASSSHLTWGGQPQHF,TGTGCCAGCAGTTCTCACCTTACTTGGGGGGGTCAGCCCCAGCATTTT
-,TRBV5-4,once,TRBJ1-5,CASSLDGSNQPQHF,TGTGCCAGCAGCTTGGACGGTAGCAATCAGCCCCAGCATTTT
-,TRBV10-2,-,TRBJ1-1,CASSELQGLNTEAFF,TGCGCCAGCAGTGAGCTGCAGGGACTGAACACTGAAGCTTTCTTT
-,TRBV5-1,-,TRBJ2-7,CASSFDEWRRSYEQYF,TGCGCCAGCAGCTTTGATGAATGGCGGAGGTCCTACGAGCAGTACTTC
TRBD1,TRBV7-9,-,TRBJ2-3,CASSPTRGPGDTQYF,TGTGCCAGCAGCCCGACCAGGGGGCCGGGAGATACGCAGTATTTT
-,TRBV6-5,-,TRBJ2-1,CASSYSRYGNEQFF,TGTGCCAGCAGTTACTCGAGATACGGGAATGAGCAGTTCTTC
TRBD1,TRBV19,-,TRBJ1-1,CASSGDRGNTEAFF,TGTGCCAGTTCTGGGGACAGGGGGAACACTGAAGCTTTCTTT
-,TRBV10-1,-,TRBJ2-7,CASSARIPGEQYF,TGCGCCAGCAGCGCTAGGATCCCTGGGGAGCAGTACTTC
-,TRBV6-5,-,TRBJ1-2,CASSYSMLGSYGYTF,TGTGCCAGCAGTTACTCGATGTTGGGGTCCTATGGCTACACCTTC
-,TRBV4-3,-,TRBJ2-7,CASSYSGGTTSDEQYF,TGCGCCAGCAGCTATAGTGGGGGCACTACCTCGGACGAGCAGTACTTC
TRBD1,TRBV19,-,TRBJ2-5,CASTGQGQETQYF,TGTGCCAGTACCGGACAGGGGCAAGAGACCCAGTACTTC
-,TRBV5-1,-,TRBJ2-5,CASSLEETQYF,TGCGCCAGCAGCTTGGAGGAGACCCAGTACTTC
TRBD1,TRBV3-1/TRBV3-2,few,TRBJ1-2,CASSRTGDRPNYGYTF,TGTGCCAGCAGCCGGACAGGAGACCGGCCTAACTATGGCTACACCTTC